Sequencing of this TCR beta chain was carried out in a study of CD8 T cells in Susac syndrome. Points from the study as a whole: It was acknowledged by the study that relatively few individuals were included in its TCR sequencing and HLA analysis.

Only a few counts were recorded for this clonotype. Its antigen is still unknown. Each multiple sclerosis control was a treatment-naive patient with relapsing-remitting disease that was either stable or active. The V end was cut by 8 bases, the J end by 6 bases, with 5 bases between. The CDR3 has 9 residues. Germline CDR1 is SEHNR and CDR2 is FQNEAQ (reference sequence). Random hexamers were used to reverse transcribe about 0.5 to 1 ug of RNA. Amplification of TCR beta CDR3 was carried out by immunoSEQ multiplex PCR, which covered 54 Vbeta and 13 Jbeta segments. TCRdb re-called the immunoSEQ multiplex PCR reads through MiXCR, storing one row per CDR3 protein. The sample has 250,000 to 300,000 distinct CDR3 sequences; about 82% are singletons.

The rearrangement links TRBV7-9 to TRBJ2-7; D is undetermined. This sequence originates from a human donor with multiple sclerosis. Sequencing was done on a sample of CD8+ T cells from PBMCs. The CDR3 region has the DNA TGTGCCAGCGGGGTCGAGCAGTACTTC. Its translation: CASGVEQYF.